Reported below is one T cell receptor beta chain. This clonotype was observed many times. No antigen is known for it. Per-base quality was not reported, and no clone a single base away is much larger than it. The germline V gene supplies CDR1 MNHEY and CDR2 SVGAGI. Measured from the cysteine to the phenylalanine, the CDR3 is 20 residues long. Only the CDR3 region is kept as DNA, spanning 60 bases read in frame from base 1. For this chain, trimming is 6 bases at the V end and 0 bases at the J end, and the number of junction bases without a gene match is 17. The data were obtained in a study of human T cells and chemical hapten exposure (dated by TCRdb to the early 2020s). Regarding the complete study: The libraries were sequenced as a pool, and the TCR yield per sample differed mostly because of small variations in library volumes within the pool. The study tracked peripheral blood TCR repertoire changes in vivo during primary and secondary sensitization to the hapten diphenylcyclopropenone (DPC) in alopecia patients. For every blood RNA sample, sequencing covered both the TCR alpha and TCR beta chains.

Library generation was performed with RACE. These reads were obtained on a NextSeq 500. During library preparation, unique molecular identifiers were attached to individual cDNA molecules so that TCRs could be counted in a quantitative, reproducible way. The original pipeline was this. Samples had a median of 95,638 TCRs, with a range from 23,224 to 690,600. V, J and CDR3 annotation of the TCR reads was performed with the Decombinator software suite. For the PS versus PT1 abundance plots, all samples were subsampled to the same number of TCRs (28,000). TCRs were defined as expanded if absent before sensitization and observed at least eight times at the 2-week time point. TCRdb's own reprocessing of the public reads used fastp at Q25 and MiXCR and kept productive beta chains. For every CDR3 protein sequence, its rows merge into one entry that carries the most common genes and DNA. These V and J calls originate from TCRdb's pipeline instead of the authors' own analysis. This sample comprises more than 60,000 distinct CDR3 sequences, about 8.7% of them detected only once. 1.5% of the sample is held by the ten biggest clonotypes.

Here is what the overall study found, with its caveats: After repeated subsampling, the strength of the expansion versus patch-test correlation and the threshold at which it became significant changed. The number of TCRs above 1 in 1000 frequency did not change with DPC sensitization; there was no evidence of global repertoire structure alterations.

This sample's time point label indicates: healthy volunteer bleed at 6 weeks. Unfractionated whole blood was collected in Tempus Blood RNA tubes, and total RNA was extracted from that blood. Roughly 5 healthy volunteers served as TCR sequencing controls and were bled at day 0, 2 weeks and 6 weeks. The sequenced sample was whole blood. The origin of this receptor is a male donor in good health. Some clones in this sample may be carry-over from other donors' samples. Recombination joined TRBV6-5 with TRBJ2-1, with 10 junctional bases fitting TRBD1. The sequence in DNA is TGTGCCAGCAGCCTAACCGGGACAGGGGCCTATACAAGCTCCTACAATGAGCAGTTCTTC. The encoded protein is CASSLTGTGAYTSSYNEQFF.